The 29 T cell receptor beta chains given below trace back to one sample, sequenced in a study of blood T cells in healthy people across ages. Primed by a sample-barcoded 5' primer and a J-beta primer mix, a second PCR proceeded for about 7 to 11 cycles. TCRdb independently ran MiXCR on the 5' RACE reads; one entry per CDR3 protein. The repertoire has around 1,700,000 distinct CDR3 sequences, roughly 30% of them found once; the top ten carry 7.7%. Sequencing was performed on blood. Receptors originate from a woman in her 30s in good health.

This clonotype was seen a single time. A single base separates this from a much larger clone, so it may be a read error. The rearrangement links TRBV10-3 to TRBJ2-7; D is perhaps TRBD2 (6 bases). Germline lookup yields CDR1 ENHRY and CDR2 SYGVKD. The CDR3 length is 15 residues. The CDR3 DNA reads as TGTGCCATCAGTGGGGGGACTTCGAGCTCCTACGTGCAGTACTTC. Residues: CAISGGTSSSYVQYF.

V and J are TRBV6-1 and TRBJ2-6, with D hard to call. Per germline, CDR1 MNHNS and CDR2 SASEGT. V gave up 6 bases and J gave up 0 bases, with 15 bases separating them. The CDR3 runs 17 residues. The DNA of the CDR3 is TGTGCCAGCAGATCCGGACCCAGTAGCTCTGGGGCCAACGTCCTGACTTTC. It codes for CASRSGPSSSGANVLTF.

This clonotype came up many times. This rearrangement joins TRBV29-1 to TRBJ2-1, with 9 bases fitting TRBD1. The length of the CDR3 is 15 residues. The V gene end was trimmed by 1 base and the J gene end by 4 bases; junction bases not matched to a gene: 5. The germline gives CDR1 SQVTM, CDR2 ANQGSEA. For the CDR3, the DNA is TGCAGCGTTGAAGGTTTGGACAGGGGTTACAATGAGCAGTTCTTC. Residues: CSVEGLDRGYNEQFF.

This chain uses TRBV7-8 with TRBJ2-1; the match to TRBD2 covers 10 bases. The V and J ends lost 4 bases and 2 bases, in that order; junction bases with no gene match: 8. Per germline, CDR1 SGHVS and CDR2 FQNEAQ. The CDR3 runs 17 residues. The CDR3 reads CASSSFSLAGAYNEQFF. CDR3 DNA: TGTGCCAGCAGCTCATTTTCCCTAGCGGGGGCCTACAATGAGCAGTTCTTC.

The rearrangement uses TRBV5-5 and TRBJ2-7, with 9 nucleotides matching TRBD1. CDR1 and CDR2 (germline): SGHKS, YYEKEE (reference sequence). Losses at the gene ends were 4 bases for V and 4 bases for J; bases not matched to a gene: 6. This CDR3 comprises 14 residues. CDR3 bases: TGTGCCAGCAGCCCACCGACAGGGGGGTACGAGCAGTACTTC. This encodes CASSPPTGGYEQYF.

This chain uses TRBV12-3 or TRBV12-4 with TRBJ2-1, with 12 bases aligning to TRBD2. V dropped 4 bases and J dropped 8; count of bases not matched to a gene: 6. The CDR3 sequence is 15 residues long. CDR3 DNA sequence: TGTGCCAGCAGTTCAAAGACTAGCGGGAGCTATGAGCAGTTCTTC. Protein: CASSSKTSGSYEQFF.

The CDR3 is CASSLGLANQETQYF. In DNA, the CDR3 is TGTGCCAGCAGCTTGGGGCTAGCGAACCAAGAGACCCAGTACTTC. This chain joins TRBV5-4 and TRBJ2-5; weak D call: TRBD2 (6 bases). CDR3 size: 15 residues. The germline CDR1 and CDR2 sequences are SGHNT and YYREEE (reference sequence). Trimming removed 0 bases from V and 0 bases from J, with 9 bases in between.

As concerns this clonotype: A much larger clone differs from this one at a single base, so this may be a read error. The chain recombines TRBV5-1 with TRBJ2-1; D may be TRBD1 (6 bases). The J call is doubtful: the DNA matches TRBJ2-7 better. Per the germline V gene, CDR1 is SGHRS and CDR2 is YFSETQ. The CDR3 contains 14 residues. The CDR3 DNA is TGCGCCAGCAGCTTGGGACAGGTAAACAATGAGCAGTACTTC. Residues: CASSLGQVNNEQYF.

In its sample, this clonotype was seen a few times. The chain is built from TRBV7-9 and TRBJ1-2; TRBD1 might be the D (6 bases). The V end lost 6 bases, the J end lost 4 bases, and 18 bases lay between the germline ends. Per the germline V gene, CDR1 is SEHNR and CDR2 is FQNEAQ (reference sequence). CDR3 size: 15 residues. CDR3 region: CASRARDTEVYGYTF. CDR3 nucleotides: TGTGCCAGCAGGGCCCGGGACACAGAGGTCTATGGCTACACCTTC.

The table lists this clonotype with many counts. V and J are TRBV6-1 and TRBJ2-7; tentative D call: TRBD1 (5 bases). V was pared by 6 bases and J by 1 base, with 13 bases between. CDR1 is MNHNS, CDR2 SASEGT, per germline. The CDR3 length is 14 residues. CDR3 DNA sequence: TGTGCCAGCAGGATGACAGTTACATCCTACGAGCAGTACTTC. Translated: CASRMTVTSYEQYF.

The chain joins TRBV10-2 to TRBJ2-3; 9 bases map to TRBD2. J lost 2 bases, V lost 7 bases, and 7 bases had no gene match. CDR1 WSHSY and CDR2 SAAADI come from the germline V gene. CDR3 length: 15 amino acids. The CDR3 DNA reads as TGCGCCAGCACGGAGCTAGCGGGATACACAGATACGCAGTATTTT. This encodes CASTELAGYTDTQYF.

This clonotype was picked up one time. The chain links TRBV29-1 to TRBJ2-7; 10 bases are a match to TRBD1. The CDR3 extends over 14 amino acids. The V gene's germline CDR1 is SQVTM and CDR2 ANQGSEA. J gave up 2 bases and V 4 bases, and 5 bases lay outside the gene matches. The CDR3: CSVGQTGGPYEQYF. CDR3 nucleotide sequence: TGCAGCGTTGGACAGACAGGGGGCCCCTACGAGCAGTACTTC.

This clonotype was observed a handful of times. This chain connects TRBV14 to TRBJ2-5; tentative D call: TRBD2 (5 bases). V lost 4 bases and J lost 4, with 16 bases in between. The CDR3 is made up of 15 amino acids. CDR1 is SGHDN, CDR2 FVKESK, per germline. This CDR3 is CASSRFGLVGETQYF. In DNA form, the CDR3 reads TGTGCCAGCAGCCGATTCGGACTTGTTGGAGAGACCCAGTACTTC.

This clonotype appeared many times. This may be a read error, as it is one base from a much larger clone. The chain is built from TRBV6-6 and TRBJ2-3; D not resolved. Trimming took off 6 bases at V and 2 bases at J, with 3 bases between the two ends. Germline CDR1 is MNHNY and CDR2 is SVGAGI (reference sequence). CDR3 length: 11 residues. The CDR3 is CASRFTDTQYF. The CDR3 DNA reads TGTGCCAGCAGATTCACAGATACGCAGTATTTT.

This clonotype came up a few times. The V gene is TRBV5-5, the J gene TRBJ2-7; no definite D call. Germline CDR1 reads SGHKS; CDR2 reads YYEKEE (reference sequence). The CDR3 has 14 amino acids. V gave up 1 base and J gave up 1 base, with 9 bases separating them. The CDR3 region has the DNA TGTGCCAGCAGCTTGCCGCTTTTGTCCTACGAGCAGTACTTC. Amino acid sequence: CASSLPLLSYEQYF.

In this sample, this clonotype turned up a few times. The chain has TRBV27 and TRBJ1-2, with a possible D match to TRBD1 (6 bases). In germline, CDR1 is MNHEY, CDR2 SMNVEV (reference sequence). The CDR3 consists of 15 residues. Trimming cost V 3 bases and J 0 bases, with 11 bases left between them. For the CDR3, the DNA is TGTGCCAGCAGTTTCCAGGGGCCCCCTAACTATGGCTACACCTTC. This encodes CASSFQGPPNYGYTF.

This clonotype was seen ten or more times. The genes are TRBV20-1 and TRBJ2-5; D ambiguous. The germline V gene encodes CDR1 DFQATT and CDR2 SNEGSKA (reference sequence). Trimming cost V 6 bases and J 2 bases, with 10 bases left between them. The CDR3 is made up of 12 amino acids. The CDR3 DNA follows: TGCAGTGCAACGACCCATCAAGAGACCCAGTACTTC. Translating it yields CSATTHQETQYF.

The chain uses TRBV7-2 and TRBJ1-5, with 10 nucleotides matching TRBD1. CDR1 SGHTA and CDR2 FQGNSA come from the germline V gene. The CDR3 has 17 residues. V gave up 3 bases and J gave up 2 bases; unmatched junction bases: 7. The CDR3 loop is CASSLGQGFGGNQPQHF. The CDR3 DNA reads as TGTGCCAGCAGCTTGGGACAGGGGTTCGGGGGCAATCAGCCCCAGCATTTT.

This clonotype was found many times. The J gene is TRBJ1-1, the V gene TRBV7-2; D gene unclear. Trimming pared 5 bases from V and 0 bases from J, leaving 10 bases between. The CDR3 runs to 14 residues. CDR1 and CDR2 (germline): SGHTA, FQGNSA. CDR3 sequence: CASSLTPMNTEAFF. The CDR3, as DNA: TGTGCCAGCAGCCTGACACCCATGAACACTGAAGCTTTCTTT.

This clonotype was observed a handful of times. The V gene is TRBV28, the J gene TRBJ1-1, with D hard to call. V was shortened by 6 bases and J by 4 bases, with 18 bases between the two germline ends. Per germline, CDR1 MDHEN and CDR2 SYDVKM. The CDR3 consists of 15 residues. CDR3 coding DNA: TGTGCCAGCAGCCCTCGGAGGGTCCCGGCCACTGAAGCTTTCTTT. It codes for CASSPRRVPATEAFF.

Turning to this clonotype: No DNA is shown, since the ends of the CDR3 on it are uncertain; the CDR3 is the one TCRdb lists. The chain is built from TRBV11-2 and TRBJ1-2. Looked up from germline, CDR1 is SGHAT and CDR2 is FQNNGV. The CDR3 numbers 22 amino acids, ends counted. The CDR3 sequence is CASSRIAVSYEQYFGPGYGYTF.

Only a few counts were recorded for this clonotype. The chain carries TRBV5-1 and TRBJ2-7; TRBD1 matches at 7 bases. In germline, CDR1 is SGHRS, CDR2 YFSETQ. J gave up 1 base and V 4 bases, and 8 bases lay outside the gene matches. The CDR3 extends over 15 amino acids. CDR3 protein: CASSKREGQSYEQYF. DNA of the CDR3: TGCGCCAGCAGCAAGAGAGAGGGACAGTCCTACGAGCAGTACTTC.

This clonotype was counted only a few times. A junction boundary mismatches the germline segment, possibly from a read error. This sequence joins TRBV20-1 and TRBJ2-2; 9 bases are shared with TRBD2. The CDR3 consists of 18 residues. In germline, CDR1 is DFQATT, CDR2 SNEGSKA (reference sequence). This CDR3 reads CGASPLGTGGRAHGELFF. CDR3 bases: TGCGGTGCTAGCCCTCTAGGGACTGGCGGGAGGGCACACGGGGAGCTGTTTTTT.

This clonotype was seen ten or more times. The chain recombines TRBV27 with TRBJ1-6, with 9 bases lining up with TRBD1. After removal of 5 bases from V and 2 bases from J, the junction contained 7 bases not matched to a gene. In germline, CDR1 is MNHEY, CDR2 SMNVEV (reference sequence). The CDR3 is 17 residues long. This chain's CDR3 is CASSPGTGKTYNSPLHF. CDR3 coding DNA: TGTGCCAGCAGTCCTGGGACAGGGAAAACCTATAATTCACCCCTCCACTTT.

At least ten counts were recorded for this clonotype. V gene TRBV5-1 combines with J gene TRBJ2-7, with 7 bases lining up with TRBD2. The V gene end was trimmed by 0 bases and the J gene end by 3 bases; junction bases not matched to a gene: 9. The CDR3 runs 16 residues. CDR1 SGHRS and CDR2 YFSETQ come from the germline V gene. CDR3 in amino acids: CASSLEERGPHYEQYF. DNA for the CDR3: TGCGCCAGCAGCTTGGAAGAGCGGGGACCTCACTACGAGCAGTACTTC.

Concerning this clonotype itself: One junction end does not reproduce the germline sequence, and a read error may be involved. The genes are TRBV5-6 and TRBJ2-5; D possibly uses TRBD1 or TRBD2 (5 bases each). Per germline, CDR1 SGHDT and CDR2 YYEEEE. CDR3 size: 18 residues. CDR3 in amino acids: CACSLAPYRKTTQETQYF. CDR3 in DNA: TGTGCCTGCAGCTTGGCCCCATACAGGAAGACTACCCAAGAGACCCAGTACTTC. The entire variable domain, with the rest obtained from reference TRBV5-6 and TRBJ2-5, is as follows: DAGVTQSPTHLIKTRGQQVTLRCSPKSGHDTVSWYQQALGQGPQFIFQYYEEEERQRGNFPDRFSGHQFPNYSSELNVNALLLGDSALYLCACSLAPYRKTTQETQYFGPGTRLLVL.

J is TRBJ2-5 and V is TRBV5-4; 7 bases fit TRBD2. Germline V lookup: CDR1 SGHNT, CDR2 YYREEE (reference sequence). After removal of 6 bases from V and 5 bases from J, the junction contained 10 bases not matched to a gene. CDR3 length: 14 amino acids. The CDR3 region has the DNA TGTGCCAGCACCGACCCGACAGCGGGGGAGACCCAGTACTTC. Its protein product is CASTDPTAGETQYF. Full variable domain (rest looked up from reference TRBV5-4 and TRBJ2-5): ETGVTQSPTHLIKTRGQQVTLRCSSQSGHNTVSWYQQALGQGPQFIFQYYREEENGRGNFPPRFSGLQFPNYSSELNVNALELDDSALYLCASTDPTAGETQYFGPGTRLLVL.

Written as DNA, the CDR3 is TGCAGCTCTGAGGTTTTGAACACTGAAGCTTTCTTT. This gives the protein CSSEVLNTEAFF. The chain recombines TRBV29-1 with TRBJ1-1; D uncertain. Trimming cost V 8 bases and J 0 bases, with 10 bases left between them. Germline CDR1 is SQVTM and CDR2 is ANQGSEA. This CDR3 contains 12 residues. Supplemented by reference TRBV29-1 and TRBJ1-1, the full variable domain reads SAVISQKPSRDICQRGTSLTIQCQVDSQVTMMFWYRQQPGQSLTLIATANQGSEATYESGFVIDKFPISRPNLTFSTLTVSNMSPEDSSIYLCSSEVLNTEAFFGQGTRLTVV.

This sequence joins TRBV24-1 and TRBJ2-3; 9 positions match TRBD2. The J segment lost 1 base and the V segment lost 3 bases, leaving 1 base of the junction unmatched. Germline V gives CDR1 KGHDR, CDR2 SFDVKD. CDR3 length equals 15 residues. CDR3 in DNA: TGTGCCACCAGTGATCAGCGGGGGGGCACAGATACGCAGTATTTT. Encoded protein: CATSDQRGGTDTQYF.